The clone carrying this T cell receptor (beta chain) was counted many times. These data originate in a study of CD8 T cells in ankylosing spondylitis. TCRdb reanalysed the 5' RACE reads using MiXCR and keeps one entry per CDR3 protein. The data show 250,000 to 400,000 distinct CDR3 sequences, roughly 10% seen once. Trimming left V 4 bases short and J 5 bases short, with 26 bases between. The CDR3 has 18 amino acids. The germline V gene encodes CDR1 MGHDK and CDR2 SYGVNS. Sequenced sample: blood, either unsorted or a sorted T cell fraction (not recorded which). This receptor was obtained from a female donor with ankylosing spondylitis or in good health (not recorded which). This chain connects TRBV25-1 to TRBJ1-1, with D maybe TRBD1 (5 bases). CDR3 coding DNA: TGTGCCAGCAGTGTACTTGGAGGGGCTTCTACCCCGGAGACTGAAGCTTTCTTT. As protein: CASSVLGGASTPETEAFF.